These T cell receptor beta chains were read from a single sample in a study of metastatic and nonmetastatic thyroid tumors. TCRdb re-called clones via MiXCR from the PCR reads. The sample shows some 23,000 clones, about 13% of them seen only once. Specimen: blood. Every receptor here comes from a female donor with papillary thyroid cancer or a benign thyroid nodule (not recorded which). Some clones in this sample may be carry-over from other donors' samples. Both conserved end residues are part of each CDR3. A D gene is named only where the DNA matches it firmly. Rows give clone size only sometimes, using once, few, many, or a class for an expanded clone.

D	size	J	V	DNA	CDR3
-	-	TRBJ2-6	TRBV27	TGTGCCAGCTGGCAGGGTGGTGGTTCCAACGTCCTGACTTTC	CASWQGGGSNVLTF
-	many	TRBJ1-3	TRBV30	TGTGCCTGGAGTGTAGGGACATCAGCGGGAAACACCATATATTTT	CAWSVGTSAGNTIYF
TRBD1	many	TRBJ2-7	TRBV27	TGTGCCAGCAGTTCCGCAGGACAGGACACCTACGAGCAGTACTTC	CASSSAGQDTYEQYF
TRBD1	few	TRBJ2-1	TRBV6-4	TGTGCCAGCAGTGACTCGACGGACAGGGGATCAGGTGAGCAGTTCTTC	CASSDSTDRGSGEQFF
-	many	TRBJ1-2	TRBV6-2/TRBV6-3	TGTGCCAGCAGTCCGGCCCGACGGGGACTGAGAAAACTACGGGACTATGGCTACACCTTC	CASSPARRGLRKLRDYGYTF
-	many	TRBJ2-1	TRBV29-1	TGCAGCGTGGGGGAGCCCTACAATGAGCAGTTCTTC	CSVGEPYNEQFF
-	medium-sized	TRBJ2-1	TRBV28	TGTGCCAGCACCAAATCCTCAGGGTATGAGCAGTTCTTC	CASTKSSGYEQFF
-	medium-sized	TRBJ2-6	TRBV12-3/TRBV12-4	TGTGCCAGCAGTTTAGGTCTTACGCTCTCTGGGGCCAACGTCCTGACTTTC	CASSLGLTLSGANVLTF
TRBD2	-	TRBJ2-1	TRBV4-2	TGTGCCAGCAGCCAAGAAGGAGCGGGGGGGCCCGATGAGCAGTTCTTC	CASSQEGAGGPDEQFF
TRBD1	many	TRBJ2-3	TRBV29-1	TGCAGCGTTGATGGACAGGGGACAGATACGCAGTATTTT	CSVDGQGTDTQYF
-	many	TRBJ1-1	TRBV7-3	TGTGCCAGCAGCGCAGCTCTGGGGGGCACTGAAGCTTTCTTT	CASSAALGGTEAFF
-	many	TRBJ1-6	TRBV9	TGTGCCAGCAGGAGGGGTAGGGATAATTCACCCCTCCACTTT	CASRRGRDNSPLHF
-	-	TRBJ1-5	TRBV18	TGTGCCAGCTCACCGAATCGGGGGGCGAATCAGCCCCAGCATTTT	CASSPNRGANQPQHF
TRBD1	many	TRBJ2-2	TRBV29-1	TGCAGCGTTGGACAGGGGTACCCCGGGGAGCTGTTTTTT	CSVGQGYPGELFF
-	many	TRBJ2-7	TRBV27	TGTGCCAGCAGTATACATTCCACCTACGAGCAGTACTTC	CASSIHSTYEQYF
TRBD1	medium-sized	TRBJ1-6	TRBV28	TGTGCCAGCAGTGGGACAGACTCCTATAATTCACCCCTCCACTTT	CASSGTDSYNSPLHF
TRBD2	many	TRBJ2-3	TRBV7-2	TGTGCCAGCAGGCGATCTAGCGGGAAGCACACAGATACGCAGTATTTT	CASRRSSGKHTDTQYF
-	-	TRBJ2-1	TRBV24-1	TGTGCCACCAGTTCTTCTGGGTGGGTCGGGGAGCAGTTCTTC	CATSSSGWVGEQFF
-	medium-sized	TRBJ2-7	TRBV7-2	TGTGCCAGCAGCACAGCGAGGGCCTACCCCTCACCTGACGAGCAGTACTTC	CASSTARAYPSPDEQYF
-	many	TRBJ2-7	TRBV6-2/TRBV6-3	TGTGCCAGCAGTTACTCGAGATGGTTTGGTAACGAGCAGTACTTC	CASSYSRWFGNEQYF
-	-	TRBJ2-2	TRBV4-1	TGCGCCAGCAGCCAAAATGCCGGGGAGCTGTTTTTT	CASSQNAGELFF
-	many	TRBJ2-1	TRBV10-1	TGCGCCAGCAGTGAATGGGCGGGTGGTTCTTACAATGAGCAGTTCTTC	CASSEWAGGSYNEQFF
TRBD2	many	TRBJ2-7	TRBV19	TGTGCCAGTACCGCACCTACTAGCGGGAGCTACGAGCAGTACTTC	CASTAPTSGSYEQYF
TRBD1	many	TRBJ2-7	TRBV6-1	TGTGCCAGCAACCCGGGACAGGGAGAATCCTACGAGCAGTACTTC	CASNPGQGESYEQYF
TRBD2	-	TRBJ2-1	TRBV7-9	TGTGCCAGCAGCCGGGGGGGTTGTGAGCAGTTCTTC	CASSRGGCEQFF
-	many	TRBJ1-2	TRBV30	TGTGCCTGGAGTGTGGCAGCAGAGTATGGCTACACCTTC	CAWSVAAEYGYTF
-	many	TRBJ2-2	TRBV5-1	TGCGCCAGCAGCTTGACTTGGGCATCCGGGGAGCTGTTTTTT	CASSLTWASGELFF
TRBD2	many	TRBJ2-2	TRBV11-2	TGTGCCAGCAGCTTAAGATGGCGGGAGGGCACCGGGGAGCTGTTTTTT	CASSLRWREGTGELFF
-	many	TRBJ2-7	TRBV19	TGTGCCAGTAGTTCCGGACAGAGGGTCCCTTACGAGCAGTACTTC	CASSSGQRVPYEQYF
-	many	TRBJ1-4	TRBV6-2/TRBV6-3	TGTGCCAGCAGGCTCGGGACAACTTTCGAAAAACTGTTTTTT	CASRLGTTFEKLFF
-	many	TRBJ2-7	TRBV12-3/TRBV12-4	TGTGCCAGCAGTTTAGTGCGGACTCTCTCCTACGAGCAGTACTTC	CASSLVRTLSYEQYF
-	many	TRBJ1-1	TRBV18	TGTGCCAGCTCACGGGACACTGATCACACTGAAGCTTTCTTT	CASSRDTDHTEAFF
-	many	TRBJ2-2	TRBV4-3	TGCGCCAGCTCGGCCCCGGGGCTTGGGGAGCTGTTTTTT	CASSAPGLGELFF
TRBD1	many	TRBJ2-1	TRBV20-1	TGCAGTGCTAGAGAGGACAGGGGGCTGACGACTAATGAGCAGTTCTTC	CSAREDRGLTTNEQFF
TRBD1	many	TRBJ2-7	TRBV5-5	TGTGCCAGCAGCGACGGACAGGGAGCCCCCTACGAGCAGTACTTC	CASSDGQGAPYEQYF
-	many	TRBJ2-7	TRBV19	TGTGCCAGTAGTATAGGGCCCTCCTGGGAGCAGTACTTC	CASSIGPSWEQYF